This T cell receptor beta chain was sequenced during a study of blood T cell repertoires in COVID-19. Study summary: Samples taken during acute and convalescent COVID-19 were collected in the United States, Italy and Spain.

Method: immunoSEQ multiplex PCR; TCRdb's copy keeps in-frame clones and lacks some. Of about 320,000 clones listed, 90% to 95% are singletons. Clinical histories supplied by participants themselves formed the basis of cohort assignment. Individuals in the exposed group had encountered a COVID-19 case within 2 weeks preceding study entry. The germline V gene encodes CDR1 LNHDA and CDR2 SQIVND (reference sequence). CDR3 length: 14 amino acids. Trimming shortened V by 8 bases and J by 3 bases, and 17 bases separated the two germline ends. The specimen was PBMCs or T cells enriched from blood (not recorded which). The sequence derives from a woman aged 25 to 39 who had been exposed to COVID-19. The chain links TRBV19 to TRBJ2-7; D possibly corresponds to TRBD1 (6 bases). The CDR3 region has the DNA TGTGCCAGTGCCCCGGGACAAGGGGGCTACGAGCAGTACTTC. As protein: CASAPGQGGYEQYF.